This TCR beta chain was sequenced for a study of blood T cells in healthy people across ages. Sample-barcoded 5' priming and a J-beta primer mix drove a second PCR of about 6 to 12 cycles. CDR3-containing paired-end reads numbered at least 2.5 million in each sample. TCRdb re-derived calls from the 5' RACE reads in MiXCR, one entry per CDR3 protein. Here the sample spans 700,000 to 800,000 distinct CDR3 sequences, 43% being singletons. The study, taken as a whole, reports: Naive T cell percentage and TCR beta diversity correlated strongly. When one million T cells were used, diversity estimates were thought to be underestimates. The lack of PBMC sorting stopped any conclusive naive versus antigen-experienced comparison.

Regarding this clonotype: Its target is unknown.

The CDR3 has 13 residues. Per germline, CDR1 DFQATT and CDR2 SNEGSKA (reference sequence). Trimming took off 6 bases at V and 4 bases at J, with 15 bases between the two ends. The chain links TRBV20-1 to TRBJ2-5, with unresolved D. The receptor comes from a woman in her sixties or seventies in good health. Sequences were obtained from blood. Written as DNA, the CDR3 is TGCAGTGCGCACTTCATTCTAGGAGAGACCCAGTACTTC. Residues: CSAHFILGETQYF.